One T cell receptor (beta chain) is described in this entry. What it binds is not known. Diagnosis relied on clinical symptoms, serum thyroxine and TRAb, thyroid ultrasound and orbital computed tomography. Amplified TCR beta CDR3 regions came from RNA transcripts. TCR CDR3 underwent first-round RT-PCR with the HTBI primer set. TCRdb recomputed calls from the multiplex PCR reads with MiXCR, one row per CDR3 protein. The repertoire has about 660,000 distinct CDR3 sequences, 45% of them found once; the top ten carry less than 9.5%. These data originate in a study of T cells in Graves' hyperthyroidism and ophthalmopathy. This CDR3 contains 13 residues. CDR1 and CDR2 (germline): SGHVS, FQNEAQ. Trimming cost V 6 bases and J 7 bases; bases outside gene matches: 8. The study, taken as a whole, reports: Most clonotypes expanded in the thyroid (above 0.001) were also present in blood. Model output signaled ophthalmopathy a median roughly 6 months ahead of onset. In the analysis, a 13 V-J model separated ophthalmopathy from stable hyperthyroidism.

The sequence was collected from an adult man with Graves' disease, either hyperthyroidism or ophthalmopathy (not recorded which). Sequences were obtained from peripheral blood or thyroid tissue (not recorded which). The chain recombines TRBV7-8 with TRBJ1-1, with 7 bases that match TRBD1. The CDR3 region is CASSLGTADEAFF. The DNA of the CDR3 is TGTGCCAGCAGTTTGGGGACAGCCGATGAAGCTTTCTTT.